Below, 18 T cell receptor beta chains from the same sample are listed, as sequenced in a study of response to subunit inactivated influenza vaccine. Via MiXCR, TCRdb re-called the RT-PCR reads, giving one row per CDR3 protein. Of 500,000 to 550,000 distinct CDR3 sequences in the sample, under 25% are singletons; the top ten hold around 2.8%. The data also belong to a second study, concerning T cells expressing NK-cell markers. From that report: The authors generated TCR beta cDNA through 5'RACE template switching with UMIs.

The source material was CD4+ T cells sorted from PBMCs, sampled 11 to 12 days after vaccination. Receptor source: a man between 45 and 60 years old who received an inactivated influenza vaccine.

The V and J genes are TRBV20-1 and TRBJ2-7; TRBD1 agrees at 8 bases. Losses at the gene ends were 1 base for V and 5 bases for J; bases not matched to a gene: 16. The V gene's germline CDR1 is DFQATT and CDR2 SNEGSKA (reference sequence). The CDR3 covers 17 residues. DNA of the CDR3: TGCAGTGCTAGAGTAGGGACAGGAGGAGGTTTGGGGCACGAGCAGTACTTC. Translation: CSARVGTGGGLGHEQYF.

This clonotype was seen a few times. The CDR3 DNA follows: TGCGCCAGCAGCCCTCAACAGGGGGCGGGGAATGACGAGCAGTACTTC. It codes for CASSPQQGAGNDEQYF. The V and J genes are TRBV5-1 and TRBJ2-7; 9 nucleotides align to TRBD1. V gave up 4 bases and J gave up 5 bases; unmatched junction bases: 13. CDR3 size: 16 residues. Germline loops: CDR1 SGHRS, CDR2 YFSETQ.

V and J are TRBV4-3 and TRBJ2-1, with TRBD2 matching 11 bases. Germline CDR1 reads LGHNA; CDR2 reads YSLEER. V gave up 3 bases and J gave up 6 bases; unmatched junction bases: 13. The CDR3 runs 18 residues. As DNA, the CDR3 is TGCGCCAGCAGCCAGAGCCTAATACTAGCGGGAGCTTTCAATGAGCAGTTCTTC. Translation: CASSQSLILAGAFNEQFF.

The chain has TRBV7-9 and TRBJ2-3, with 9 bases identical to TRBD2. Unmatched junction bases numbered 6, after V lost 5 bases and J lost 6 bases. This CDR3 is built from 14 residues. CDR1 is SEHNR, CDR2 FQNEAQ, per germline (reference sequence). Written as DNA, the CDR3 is TGTGCCAGCAGCATTAGCGGGAGATTTGATACGCAGTATTTT. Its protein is CASSISGRFDTQYF.

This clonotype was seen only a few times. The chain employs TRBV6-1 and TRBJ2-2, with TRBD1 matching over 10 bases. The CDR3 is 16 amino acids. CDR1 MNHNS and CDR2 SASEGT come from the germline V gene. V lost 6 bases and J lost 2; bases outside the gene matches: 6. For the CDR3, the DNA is TGTGCCAGCAGACCCGACAGGGGGCCTAACACCGGGGAGCTGTTTTTT. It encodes CASRPDRGPNTGELFF.

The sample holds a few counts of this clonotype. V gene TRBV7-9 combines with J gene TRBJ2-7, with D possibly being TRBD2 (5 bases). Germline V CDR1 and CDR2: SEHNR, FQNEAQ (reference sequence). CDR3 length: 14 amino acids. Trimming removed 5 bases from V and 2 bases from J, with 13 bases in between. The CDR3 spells CASSPYDGTYEQYF. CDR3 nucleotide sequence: TGTGCCAGCAGCCCTTACGACGGGACCTACGAGCAGTACTTC.

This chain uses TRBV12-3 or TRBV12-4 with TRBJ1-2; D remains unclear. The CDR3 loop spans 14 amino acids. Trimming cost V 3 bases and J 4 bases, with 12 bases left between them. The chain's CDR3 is CASSFGSGFYGYTF. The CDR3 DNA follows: TGTGCCAGCAGTTTCGGGTCCGGATTCTATGGCTACACCTTC.

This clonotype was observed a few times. This CDR3 is CASSQDFGGSETQYF. CDR3 DNA sequence: TGCGCCAGCAGCCAAGACTTTGGGGGCAGTGAGACCCAGTACTTC. This sequence joins TRBV4-1 and TRBJ2-5, with a tentative D call TRBD1 (6 bases). The germline V gene encodes CDR1 MGHRA and CDR2 YSYEKL. V gave up 0 bases and J gave up 5 bases, with 13 bases separating them. The CDR3 sequence is 15 residues long.

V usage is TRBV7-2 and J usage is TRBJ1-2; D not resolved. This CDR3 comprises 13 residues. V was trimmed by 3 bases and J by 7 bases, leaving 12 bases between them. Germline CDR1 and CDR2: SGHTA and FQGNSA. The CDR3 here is CASSFGWRPGYTF. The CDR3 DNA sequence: TGTGCCAGCAGCTTCGGTTGGCGGCCTGGCTACACCTTC. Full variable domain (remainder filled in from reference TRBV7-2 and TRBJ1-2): GAGVSQSPSNKVTEKGKDVELRCDPISGHTALYWYRQSLGQGLEFLIYFQGNSAPDKSGLPSDRFSAERTGGSVSTLTIQRTQQEDSAVYLCASSFGWRPGYTFGSGTRLTVV.

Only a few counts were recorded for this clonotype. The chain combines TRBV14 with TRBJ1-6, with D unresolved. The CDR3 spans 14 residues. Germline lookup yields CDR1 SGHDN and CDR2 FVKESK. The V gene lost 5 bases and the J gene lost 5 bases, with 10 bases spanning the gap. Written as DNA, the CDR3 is TGTGCCAGCAGCTACAGTTCGGATAATTCACCCCTCCACTTT. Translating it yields CASSYSSDNSPLHF. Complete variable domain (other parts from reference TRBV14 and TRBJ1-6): EAGVTQFPSHSVIEKGQTVTLRCDPISGHDNLYWYRRVMGKEIKFLLHFVKESKQDESGMPNNRFLAERTGGTYSTLKVQPAELEDSGVYFCASSYSSDNSPLHFGNGTRLTVT.

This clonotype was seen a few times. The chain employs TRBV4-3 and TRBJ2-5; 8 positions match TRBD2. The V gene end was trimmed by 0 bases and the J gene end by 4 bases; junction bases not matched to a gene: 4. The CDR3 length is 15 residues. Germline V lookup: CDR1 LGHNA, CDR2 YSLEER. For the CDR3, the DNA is TGCGCCAGCAGCCAAGATACGGGGGGGCGAGAGACCCAGTACTTC. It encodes CASSQDTGGRETQYF.

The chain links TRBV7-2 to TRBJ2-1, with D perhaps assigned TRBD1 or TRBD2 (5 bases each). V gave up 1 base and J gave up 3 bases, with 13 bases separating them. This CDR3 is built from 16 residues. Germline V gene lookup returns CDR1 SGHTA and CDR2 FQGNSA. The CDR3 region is CASSLVGEWVYNEQFF. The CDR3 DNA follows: TGTGCCAGCAGCTTAGTGGGGGAGTGGGTCTACAATGAGCAGTTCTTC.

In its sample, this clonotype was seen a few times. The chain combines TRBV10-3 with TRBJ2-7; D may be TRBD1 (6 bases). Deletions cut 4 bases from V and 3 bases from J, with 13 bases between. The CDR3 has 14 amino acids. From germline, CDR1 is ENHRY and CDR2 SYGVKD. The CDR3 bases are TGTGCCATCAGTGCCGCAGGGGAGTACTACGAGCAGTACTTC. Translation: CAISAAGEYYEQYF.

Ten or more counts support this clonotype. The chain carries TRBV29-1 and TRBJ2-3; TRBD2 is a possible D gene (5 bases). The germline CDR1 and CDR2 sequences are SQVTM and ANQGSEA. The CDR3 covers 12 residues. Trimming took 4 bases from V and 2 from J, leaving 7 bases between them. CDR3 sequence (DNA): TGCAGCGTTGGGCGGGCCACAGATACGCAGTATTTT. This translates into CSVGRATDTQYF.

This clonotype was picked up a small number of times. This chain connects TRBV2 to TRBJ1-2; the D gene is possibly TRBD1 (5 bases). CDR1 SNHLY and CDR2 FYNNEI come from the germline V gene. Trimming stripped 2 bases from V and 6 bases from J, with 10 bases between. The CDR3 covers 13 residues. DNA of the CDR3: TGTGCCAGCAGTGAACAGGGTTTGGATGGCTACACCTTC. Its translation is CASSEQGLDGYTF.

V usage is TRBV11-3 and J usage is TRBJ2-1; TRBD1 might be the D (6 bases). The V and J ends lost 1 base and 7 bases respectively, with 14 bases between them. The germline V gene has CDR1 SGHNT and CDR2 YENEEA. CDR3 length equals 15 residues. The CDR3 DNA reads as TGTGCCAGCAGCTTAGGTGGACAGAGGATGAATGAGCAGTTCTTC. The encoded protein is CASSLGGQRMNEQFF.

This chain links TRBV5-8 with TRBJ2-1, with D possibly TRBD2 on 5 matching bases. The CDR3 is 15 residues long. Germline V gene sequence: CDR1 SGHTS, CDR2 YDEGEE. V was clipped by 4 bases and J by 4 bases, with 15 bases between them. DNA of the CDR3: TGTGCCAGCAGCCAACAGAGGGCCGGATACAATGAGCAGTTCTTC. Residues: CASSQQRAGYNEQFF.

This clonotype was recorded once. CDR3 protein: CATPSWGGELFF. CDR3 DNA: TGTGCCACCCCATCGTGGGGCGGGGAGCTGTTTTTT. The chain links TRBV28 to TRBJ2-2; D is undetermined. V gave up 10 bases and J gave up 7 bases, with 13 bases separating them. This CDR3 spans 12 amino acids. Germline V gene lookup returns CDR1 MDHEN and CDR2 SYDVKM.